This TCR beta chain is drawn from a study of blood T cell repertoires in COVID-19. Assay used: immunoSEQ multiplex PCR; TCRdb lists only in-frame clones, some missing. This table has about 240,000 clones, roughly 80% appearing once. The CDR3 is 20 amino acids. Germline V gives CDR1 SGHDN, CDR2 FVKESK. The V and J ends lost 4 bases and 0 bases respectively, with 28 bases between them. The chain employs TRBV14 and TRBJ2-7; D might be TRBD2 (5 bases). The sequenced material came from peripheral blood. The TCR originated in a woman aged 18 to 35 with acute or convalescent COVID-19. The CDR3 is CASSPTPGRLTNYGSYEQYF. CDR3 in DNA: TGTGCCAGCAGCCCGACCCCTGGACGGCTGACTAACTACGGCTCCTACGAGCAGTACTTC.